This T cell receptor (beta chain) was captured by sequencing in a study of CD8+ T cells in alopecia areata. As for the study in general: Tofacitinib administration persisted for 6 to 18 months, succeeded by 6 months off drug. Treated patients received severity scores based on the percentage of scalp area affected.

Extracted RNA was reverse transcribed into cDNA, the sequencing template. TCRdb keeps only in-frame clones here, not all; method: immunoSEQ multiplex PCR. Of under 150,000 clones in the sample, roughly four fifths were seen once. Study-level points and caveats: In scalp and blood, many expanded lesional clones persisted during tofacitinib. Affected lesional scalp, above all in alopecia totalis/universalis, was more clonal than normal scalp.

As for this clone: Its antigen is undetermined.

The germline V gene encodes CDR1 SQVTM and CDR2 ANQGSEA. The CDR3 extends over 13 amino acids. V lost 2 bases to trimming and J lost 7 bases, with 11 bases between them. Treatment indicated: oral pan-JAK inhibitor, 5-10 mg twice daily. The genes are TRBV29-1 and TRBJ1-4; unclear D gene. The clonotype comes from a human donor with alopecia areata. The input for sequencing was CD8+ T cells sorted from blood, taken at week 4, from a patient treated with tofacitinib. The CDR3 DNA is TGCAGCGTTGAAATAGGACGTGGTGAAAAACTGTTTTTT. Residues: CSVEIGRGEKLFF.